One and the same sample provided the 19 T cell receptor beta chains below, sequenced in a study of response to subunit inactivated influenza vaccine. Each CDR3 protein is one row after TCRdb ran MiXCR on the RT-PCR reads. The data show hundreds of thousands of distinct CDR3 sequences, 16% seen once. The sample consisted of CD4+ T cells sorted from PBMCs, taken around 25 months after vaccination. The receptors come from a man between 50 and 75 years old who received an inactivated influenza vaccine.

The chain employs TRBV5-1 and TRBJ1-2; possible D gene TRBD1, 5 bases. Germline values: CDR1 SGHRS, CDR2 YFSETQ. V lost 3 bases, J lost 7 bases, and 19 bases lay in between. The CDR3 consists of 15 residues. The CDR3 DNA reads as TGCGCCAGCAGCTCGCCCGGAGGGACTTCGAGTGGCTACACCTTC. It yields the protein CASSSPGGTSSGYTF.

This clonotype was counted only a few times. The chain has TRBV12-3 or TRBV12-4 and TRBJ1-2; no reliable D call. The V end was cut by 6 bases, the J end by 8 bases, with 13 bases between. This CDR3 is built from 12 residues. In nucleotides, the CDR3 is TGTGCCAGCAGCCGAGATTTCTACGGCTACACCTTC. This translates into CASSRDFYGYTF.

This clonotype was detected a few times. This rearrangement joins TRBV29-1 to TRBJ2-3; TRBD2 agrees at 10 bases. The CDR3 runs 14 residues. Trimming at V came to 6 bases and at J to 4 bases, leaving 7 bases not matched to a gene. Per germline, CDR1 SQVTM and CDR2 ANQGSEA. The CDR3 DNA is TGCAGCGTCCCGACTAGCGGGCTCGCAGATACGCAGTATTTT. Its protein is CSVPTSGLADTQYF.

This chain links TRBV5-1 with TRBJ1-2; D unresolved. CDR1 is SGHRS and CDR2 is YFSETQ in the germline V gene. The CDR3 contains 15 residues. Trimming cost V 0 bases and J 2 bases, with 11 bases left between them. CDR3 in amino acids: CASSLGQNPNYGYTF. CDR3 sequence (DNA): TGCGCCAGCAGCTTGGGACAAAATCCGAACTATGGCTACACCTTC. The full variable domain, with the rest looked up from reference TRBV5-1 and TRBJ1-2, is KAGVTQTPRYLIKTRGQQVTLSCSPISGHRSVSWYQQTPGQGLQFLFEYFSETQRNKGNFPGRFSGRQFSNSRSEMNVSTLELGDSALYLCASSLGQNPNYGYTFGSGTRLTVV.

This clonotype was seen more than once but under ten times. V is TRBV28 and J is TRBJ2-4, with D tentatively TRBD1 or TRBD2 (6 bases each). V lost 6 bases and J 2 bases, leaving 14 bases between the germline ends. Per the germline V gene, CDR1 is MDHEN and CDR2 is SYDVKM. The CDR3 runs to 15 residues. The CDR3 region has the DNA TGTGCCAGCAGCCACGGGGGCCGGTCCAAAAACATTCAGTACTTC. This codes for CASSHGGRSKNIQYF.

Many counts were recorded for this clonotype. The DNA of the CDR3 is TGCAGCGTTGAAGATCTTAGGGGCGCGGGGTTGAACACTGAAGCTTTCTTT. As protein: CSVEDLRGAGLNTEAFF. This sequence joins TRBV29-1 and TRBJ1-1; D might be TRBD1 (5 bases). V was pared by 0 bases and J by 0 bases, with 17 bases between. CDR1 is SQVTM and CDR2 is ANQGSEA in the germline V gene. This CDR3 spans 17 amino acids.

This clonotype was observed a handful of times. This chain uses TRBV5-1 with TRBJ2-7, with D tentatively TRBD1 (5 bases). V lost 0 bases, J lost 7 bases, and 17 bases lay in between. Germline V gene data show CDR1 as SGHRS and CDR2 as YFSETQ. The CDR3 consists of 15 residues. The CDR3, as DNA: TGCGCCAGCAGCTTGGGGAGTGGGGCGGCGAGTGAGCAGTACTTC. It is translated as CASSLGSGAASEQYF. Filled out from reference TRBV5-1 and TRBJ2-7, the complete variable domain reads KAGVTQTPRYLIKTRGQQVTLSCSPISGHRSVSWYQQTPGQGLQFLFEYFSETQRNKGNFPGRFSGRQFSNSRSEMNVSTLELGDSALYLCASSLGSGAASEQYFGPGTRLTVT.

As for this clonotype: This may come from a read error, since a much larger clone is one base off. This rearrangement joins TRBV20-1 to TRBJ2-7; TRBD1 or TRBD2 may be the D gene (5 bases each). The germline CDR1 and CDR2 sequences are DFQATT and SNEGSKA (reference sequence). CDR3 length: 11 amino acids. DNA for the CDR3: TGCAATGCTAGCCAGGGCCACGAGCAGTACTTC. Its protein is CNASQGHEQYF.

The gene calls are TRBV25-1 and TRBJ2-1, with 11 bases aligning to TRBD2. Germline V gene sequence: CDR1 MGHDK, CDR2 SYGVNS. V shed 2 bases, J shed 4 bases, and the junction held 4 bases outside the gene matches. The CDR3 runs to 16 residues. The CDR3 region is CASSELTSGEYNEQFF. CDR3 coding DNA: TGTGCCAGCAGTGAACTGACTAGCGGGGAATACAATGAGCAGTTCTTC.

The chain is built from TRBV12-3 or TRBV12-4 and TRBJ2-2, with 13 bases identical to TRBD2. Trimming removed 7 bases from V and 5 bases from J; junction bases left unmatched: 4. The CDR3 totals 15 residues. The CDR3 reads CASNRLAGGTGELFF. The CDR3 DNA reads TGTGCCAGCAACCGACTAGCGGGAGGTACCGGGGAGCTGTTTTTT.

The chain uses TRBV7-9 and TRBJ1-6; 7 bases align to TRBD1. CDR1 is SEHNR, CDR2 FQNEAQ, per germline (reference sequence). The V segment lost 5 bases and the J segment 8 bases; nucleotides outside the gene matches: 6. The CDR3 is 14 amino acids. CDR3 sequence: CASSPSTGHSPLHF. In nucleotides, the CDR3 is TGTGCCAGCAGCCCCTCGACAGGGCATTCACCCCTCCACTTT. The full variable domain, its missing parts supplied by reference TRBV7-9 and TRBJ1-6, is DTGVSQNPRHKITKRGQNVTFRCDPISEHNRLYWYRQTLGQGPEFLTYFQNEAQLEKSRLLSDRFSAERPKGSFSTLEIQRTEQGDSAMYLCASSPSTGHSPLHFGNGTRLTVT.

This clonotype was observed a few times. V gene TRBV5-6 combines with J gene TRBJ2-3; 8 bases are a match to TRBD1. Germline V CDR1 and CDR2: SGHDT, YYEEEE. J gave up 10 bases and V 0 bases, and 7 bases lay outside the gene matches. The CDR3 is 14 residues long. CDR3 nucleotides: TGTGCCAGCAGCTTGGCAGGACAGGGTGAGGCGCAGTATTTT. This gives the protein CASSLAGQGEAQYF. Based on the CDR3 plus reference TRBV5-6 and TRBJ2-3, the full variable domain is DAGVTQSPTHLIKTRGQQVTLRCSPKSGHDTVSWYQQALGQGPQFIFQYYEEEERQRGNFPDRFSGHQFPNYSSELNVNALLLGDSALYLCASSLAGQGEAQYFGPGTRLTVL.

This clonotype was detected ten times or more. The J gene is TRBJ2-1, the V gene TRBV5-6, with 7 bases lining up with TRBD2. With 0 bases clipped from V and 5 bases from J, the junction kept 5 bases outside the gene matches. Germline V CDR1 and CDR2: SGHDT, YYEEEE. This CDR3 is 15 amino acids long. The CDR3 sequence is CASSLVSAGDNEQFF. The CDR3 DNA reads TGTGCCAGCAGCTTGGTGTCGGCGGGGGACAATGAGCAGTTCTTC.

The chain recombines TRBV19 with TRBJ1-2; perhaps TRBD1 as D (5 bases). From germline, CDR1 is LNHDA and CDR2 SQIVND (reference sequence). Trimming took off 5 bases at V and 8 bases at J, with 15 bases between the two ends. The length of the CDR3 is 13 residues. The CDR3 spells CASSVTASMGYTF. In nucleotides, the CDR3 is TGTGCCAGTAGTGTGACAGCCTCTATGGGCTACACCTTC. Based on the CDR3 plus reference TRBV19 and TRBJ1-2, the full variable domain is DGGITQSPKYLFRKEGQNVTLSCEQNLNHDAMYWYRQDPGQGLRLIYYSQIVNDFQKGDIAEGYSVSREKKESFPLTVTSAQKNPTAFYLCASSVTASMGYTFGSGTRLTVV.

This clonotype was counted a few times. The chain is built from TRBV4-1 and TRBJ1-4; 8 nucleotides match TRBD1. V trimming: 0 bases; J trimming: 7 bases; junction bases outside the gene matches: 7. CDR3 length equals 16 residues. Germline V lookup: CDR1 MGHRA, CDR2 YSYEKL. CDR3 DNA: TGCGCCAGCAGCCAAGATCTATGGGACAGGCCTGAAAAACTGTTTTTT. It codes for CASSQDLWDRPEKLFF.

CDR3: CASSLDPTGGNQPQHF. CDR3 coding DNA: TGCGCCAGCAGCTTGGATCCGACAGGGGGGAATCAGCCCCAGCATTTT. This rearrangement joins TRBV5-1 to TRBJ1-5; TRBD1 matches at 9 bases. Trimming removed 0 bases from V and 4 bases from J; junction bases left unmatched: 5. Germline-derived CDR1 and CDR2 are SGHRS and YFSETQ. The CDR3 consists of 16 residues.

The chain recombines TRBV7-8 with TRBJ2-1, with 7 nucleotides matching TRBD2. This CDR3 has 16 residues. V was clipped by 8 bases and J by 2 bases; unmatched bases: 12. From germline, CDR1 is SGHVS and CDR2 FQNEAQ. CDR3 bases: TGTGCCAGCGCTGACCAACAGCGGGGAACCTACAATGAGCAGTTCTTC. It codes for CASADQQRGTYNEQFF.

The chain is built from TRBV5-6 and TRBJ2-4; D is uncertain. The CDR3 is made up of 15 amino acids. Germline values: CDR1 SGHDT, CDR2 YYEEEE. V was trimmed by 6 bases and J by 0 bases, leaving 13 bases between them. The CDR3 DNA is TGTGCCAGCAACGCCTATGGGTTAGCCAAAAACATTCAGTACTTC. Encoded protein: CASNAYGLAKNIQYF.

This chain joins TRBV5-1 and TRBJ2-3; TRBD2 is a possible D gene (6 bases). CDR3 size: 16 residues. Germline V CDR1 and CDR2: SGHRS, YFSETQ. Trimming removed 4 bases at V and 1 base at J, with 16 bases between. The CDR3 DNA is TGCGCCAGCAGCCCGATGGGGACTTCAGGCACAGATACGCAGTATTTT. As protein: CASSPMGTSGTDTQYF. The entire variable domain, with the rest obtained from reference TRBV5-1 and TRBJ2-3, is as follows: KAGVTQTPRYLIKTRGQQVTLSCSPISGHRSVSWYQQTPGQGLQFLFEYFSETQRNKGNFPGRFSGRQFSNSRSEMNVSTLELGDSALYLCASSPMGTSGTDTQYFGPGTRLTVL.